The clone carrying this T cell receptor (beta chain) was seen ten or more times. Its antigen is undetermined. This sample is part of a study of blood T cells in healthy people across ages. General study findings and limits: Unsorted PBMCs prevented conclusive naive versus antigen-experienced comparison. Diversity of TCR beta correlated strongly with naive T cell percentage. Compared with aged donors, long-lived donors showed fewer expanded clones, suggesting selection.

Sample-barcoded 5' priming and a J-beta primer mix drove a second PCR of 7 to 11 cycles. TCRdb ran MiXCR on the 5' RACE reads and lists one entry per CDR3 protein. In the table there are roughly 1 million distinct CDR3 sequences, about 25% of which are singletons. This CDR3 region has 13 residues. CDR1 and CDR2 (germline): DFQATT, SNEGSKA (reference sequence). Trimming removed 5 bases at V and 7 bases at J, with 14 bases between. This sample also appeared in a second study, on T cells of mothers and their children. That work adds: Overlap in related mother-child pairs always slightly exceeded unrelated pairs, never significantly.

This chain links TRBV20-1 with TRBJ1-4; D not resolved. This TCR derives from a girl aged 2 to 10 in good health. Sequenced input: blood. CDR3 amino acids: CSAEVSGFEKLFF. The CDR3, as DNA: TGCAGTGCTGAAGTGTCAGGTTTTGAAAAACTGTTTTTT.